Shown below are 11 T cell receptor beta chains from a single sample sequenced in a study of blood T cell repertoires in COVID-19. The protocol was immunoSEQ multiplex PCR, while the TCRdb copy is restricted to in-frame clones and leaves out a portion. The table shows approximately 100,000 clones, with under 85% occurring only once. Sequencing was performed on peripheral blood. Source of these receptors: a woman aged 55-69 years with acute or convalescent COVID-19.

Here the CDR3 DNA reads TGTGCCAGCAGCGTAGCTGGGAGGATGAACACTGAAGCTTTCTTT. This sequence encodes CASSVAGRMNTEAFF. The V and J genes are TRBV9 and TRBJ1-1; no reliable D call. This CDR3 is built from 15 residues. Trimming left V 0 bases short and J 0 bases short, with 9 bases between. The germline V gene has CDR1 SGDLS and CDR2 YYNGEE.

This clone was picked up one time. The J gene is TRBJ2-5, the V gene TRBV9; 9 bases agree with TRBD2. Trimming at V came to 2 bases and at J to 2 bases, leaving 7 bases not matched to a gene. Per the germline V gene, CDR1 is SGDLS and CDR2 is YYNGEE. The CDR3 extends over 16 amino acids. For the CDR3, the DNA is TGTGCCAGCAGCGTCTCTGAGGGACTAGCACAAGAGACCCAGTACTTC. Translating it yields CASSVSEGLAQETQYF.

The rearrangement uses TRBV6-5 and TRBJ2-3; 9 bases line up with TRBD2. Trimming removed 5 bases from V and 6 bases from J; junction bases left unmatched: 9. The CDR3 runs to 15 residues. Germline V gene data show CDR1 as MNHEY and CDR2 as SVGAGI. The CDR3 DNA is TGTGCCAGCAGTACCTTAGCGGGAGCGCACGATACGCAGTATTTT. It specifies CASSTLAGAHDTQYF.

V usage is TRBV18 and J usage is TRBJ1-5; tentatively, D is TRBD1 (5 bases). CDR3 size: 14 residues. The germline V gene encodes CDR1 KGHSH and CDR2 LQKENI. Trimming removed 4 bases at V and 3 bases at J, with 10 bases between. In DNA form, the CDR3 reads TGTGCCAGCTCACAAGACAGATACAATCAGCCCCAGCATTTT. It encodes CASSQDRYNQPQHF.

The chain has TRBV4-1 and TRBJ1-5; 8 bases are shared with TRBD1. The V gene's germline CDR1 is MGHRA and CDR2 YSYEKL. V was clipped by 1 base and J by 2 bases; unmatched bases: 7. This CDR3 contains 17 residues. As DNA, the CDR3 is TGCGCCAGCAGCCAAGGGACAGGGCCACTAGGCAATCAGCCCCAGCATTTT. It translates to CASSQGTGPLGNQPQHF.

V and J are TRBV5-4 and TRBJ1-2; 9 bases align to TRBD1. CDR1 SGHNT and CDR2 YYREEE come from the germline V gene (reference sequence). This CDR3 comprises 12 residues. With V trimmed by 4 bases and J by 8 bases, 3 bases remained unmatched. CDR3 amino acids: CASSRDREGYTF. CDR3 sequence (DNA): TGTGCCAGCAGCCGGGACAGGGAAGGCTACACCTTC.

V usage is TRBV5-1 and J usage is TRBJ1-2, with no clear D. Germline V gene data show CDR1 as SGHRS and CDR2 as YFSETQ. CDR3 length equals 15 residues. V lost 2 bases, J lost 4 bases, and 15 bases lay in between. The DNA of the CDR3 is TGCGCCAGCAGCTTTAATGGAGACGGAACCTATGGCTACACCTTC. Translation: CASSFNGDGTYGYTF.

V is TRBV5-1 and J is TRBJ1-1; TRBD1 might be the D (5 bases). The CDR3 consists of 14 residues. The V and J ends lost 4 bases and 6 bases respectively, with 16 bases between them. In germline, CDR1 is SGHRS, CDR2 YFSETQ. The DNA for the CDR3 is TGCGCCAGCAGCCCGACAGTTGAATCCGCTGAAGCTTTCTTT. Protein: CASSPTVESAEAFF.

The chain has TRBV5-4 and TRBJ2-7; 9 bases agree with TRBD1. The J segment lost 3 bases and the V segment lost 3 bases, leaving 7 bases of the junction unmatched. The CDR3 has 15 amino acids. Germline values: CDR1 SGHNT, CDR2 YYREEE (reference sequence). Here the CDR3 reads CASSWGQGRIYEQYF. The CDR3, as DNA: TGTGCCAGCAGCTGGGGACAGGGAAGAATCTACGAGCAGTACTTC.

The rearrangement links TRBV27 to TRBJ1-6; 8 bases are a match to TRBD1. CDR3 length equals 16 residues. Germline assignment: CDR1 MNHEY and CDR2 SMNVEV (reference sequence). Trimming removed 5 bases from V and 9 bases from J; junction bases left unmatched: 12. CDR3 in DNA: TGTGCCAGCAGTCCACGCCTCCAGGGGGCGCGTTCACCCCTCCACTTT. This codes for CASSPRLQGARSPLHF.

The chain employs TRBV28 and TRBJ1-1, with 9 bases identical to TRBD1. From germline, CDR1 is MDHEN and CDR2 SYDVKM. With 6 bases clipped from V and 10 bases from J, the junction kept 9 bases outside the gene matches. The CDR3 totals 13 residues. The DNA for the CDR3 is TGTGCCAGCAGGGGGACAGGGATTGCGCGAGCTTTCTTT. Its protein is CASRGTGIARAFF.